The sequence of this T cell receptor beta chain was determined in a study of cytomegalovirus exposure and HLA in healthy donors. Study-level findings and limits: Most TCR sequences were seen very rarely across donors, but some public TCRs occurred in many.

Note on this clone: Antigen: not known.

Germline assignment: CDR1 LNHDA and CDR2 SQIVND (reference sequence). The CDR3 spans 14 residues. V dropped 0 bases and J dropped 8; count of bases not matched to a gene: 4. Using immunoSEQ multiplex PCR, the repertoire was profiled, and TCRdb retains in-frame clones only, with some absent. Here the sample spans around 350,000 clones, approximately 90% being singletons. This TCR was sampled from a young woman in good health and CMV-seronegative. Sequencing was done on a sample of PBMCs. The genes are TRBV19 and TRBJ2-1; 7 positions agree with TRBD2. Here the CDR3 reads CASSIEGTTDEQFF. The CDR3 nucleotides read TGTGCCAGTAGTATAGAAGGGACTACGGATGAGCAGTTCTTC.